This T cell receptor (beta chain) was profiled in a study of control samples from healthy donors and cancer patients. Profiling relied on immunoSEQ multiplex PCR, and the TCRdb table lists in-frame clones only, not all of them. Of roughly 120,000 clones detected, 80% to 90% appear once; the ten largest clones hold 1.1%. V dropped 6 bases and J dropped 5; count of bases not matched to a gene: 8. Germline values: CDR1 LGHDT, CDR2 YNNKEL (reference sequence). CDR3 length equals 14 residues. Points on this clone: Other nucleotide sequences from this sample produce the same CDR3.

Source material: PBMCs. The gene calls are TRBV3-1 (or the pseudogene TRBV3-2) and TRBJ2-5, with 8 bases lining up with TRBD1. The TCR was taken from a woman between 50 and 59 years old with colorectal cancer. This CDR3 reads CASRPGQGAETQYF. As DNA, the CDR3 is TGTGCCAGCAGACCCGGACAGGGTGCCGAGACCCAGTACTTC.